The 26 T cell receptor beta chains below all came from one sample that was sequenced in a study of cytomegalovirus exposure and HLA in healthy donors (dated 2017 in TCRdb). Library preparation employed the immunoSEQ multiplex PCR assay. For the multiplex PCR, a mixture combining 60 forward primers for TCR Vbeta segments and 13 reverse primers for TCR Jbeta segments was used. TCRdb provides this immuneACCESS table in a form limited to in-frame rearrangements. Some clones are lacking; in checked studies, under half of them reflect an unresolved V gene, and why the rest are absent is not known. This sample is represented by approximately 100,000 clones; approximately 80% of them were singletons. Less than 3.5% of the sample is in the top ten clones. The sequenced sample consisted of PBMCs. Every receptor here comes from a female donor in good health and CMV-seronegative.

CDR3 in DNA: TGTGCCACCAGCAGACTCTATCGGGGGAGGACCACCGGGGAGCTGTTTTTT. Encoded protein: CATSRLYRGRTTGELFF. V gene TRBV15 combines with J gene TRBJ2-2; a weak D match, TRBD2 (6 bases). This CDR3 spans 17 amino acids. Germline V lookup: CDR1 LNHNV, CDR2 YYDKDF (reference sequence). Trimming removed 2 bases at V and 4 bases at J, with 17 bases between.

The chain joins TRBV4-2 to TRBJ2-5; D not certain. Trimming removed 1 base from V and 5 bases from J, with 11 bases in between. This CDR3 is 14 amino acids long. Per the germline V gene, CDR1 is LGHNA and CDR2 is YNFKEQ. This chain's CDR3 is CASSQAARSETQYF. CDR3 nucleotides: TGTGCCAGCAGCCAAGCCGCTAGAAGTGAGACCCAGTACTTC.

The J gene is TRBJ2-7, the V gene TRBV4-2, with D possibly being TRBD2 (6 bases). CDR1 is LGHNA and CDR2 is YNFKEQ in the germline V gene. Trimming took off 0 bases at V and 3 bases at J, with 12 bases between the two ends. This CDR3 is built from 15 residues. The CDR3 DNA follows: TGTGCCAGCAGCCAAGATCTATACGGGGGCTACGAGCAGTACTTC. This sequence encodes CASSQDLYGGYEQYF.

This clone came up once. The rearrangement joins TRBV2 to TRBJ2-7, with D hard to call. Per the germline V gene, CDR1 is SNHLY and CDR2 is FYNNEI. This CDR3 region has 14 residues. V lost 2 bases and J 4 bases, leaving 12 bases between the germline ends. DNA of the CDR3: TGTGCCAGCAGTGAACGGGTCAGCTCGTACGAGCAGTACTTC. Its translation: CASSERVSSYEQYF.

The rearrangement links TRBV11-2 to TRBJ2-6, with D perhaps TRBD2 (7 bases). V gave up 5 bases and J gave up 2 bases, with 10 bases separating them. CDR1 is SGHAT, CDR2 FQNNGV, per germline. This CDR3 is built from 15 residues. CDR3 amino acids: CASSLGGPGANVLTF. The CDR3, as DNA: TGTGCCAGCAGCCTCGGGGGGCCTGGGGCCAACGTCCTGACTTTC.

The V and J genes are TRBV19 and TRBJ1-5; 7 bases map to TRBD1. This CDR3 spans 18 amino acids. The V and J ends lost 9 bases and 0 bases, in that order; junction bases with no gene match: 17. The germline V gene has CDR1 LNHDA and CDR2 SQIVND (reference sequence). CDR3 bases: TGTGCCAGCAAGAAACAAACGACAGGGTTTGATAGCAATCAGCCCCAGCATTTT. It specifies CASKKQTTGFDSNQPQHF.

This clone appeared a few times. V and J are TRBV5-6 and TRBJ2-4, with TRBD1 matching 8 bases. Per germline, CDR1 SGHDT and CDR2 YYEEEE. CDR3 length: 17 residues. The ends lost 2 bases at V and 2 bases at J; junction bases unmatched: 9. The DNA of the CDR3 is TGTGCCAGCAGCTTTGGAGCAGGGGGCGTAACCAAAAACATTCAGTACTTC. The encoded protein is CASSFGAGGVTKNIQYF.

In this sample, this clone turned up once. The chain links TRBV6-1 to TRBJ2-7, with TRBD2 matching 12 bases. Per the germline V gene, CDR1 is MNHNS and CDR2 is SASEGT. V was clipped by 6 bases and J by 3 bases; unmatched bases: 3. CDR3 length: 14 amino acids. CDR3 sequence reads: CASRASGGGYEQYF. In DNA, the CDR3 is TGTGCCAGCAGGGCTAGCGGGGGGGGCTACGAGCAGTACTTC.

For the CDR3, the DNA is TGTGCCAGCAGCCAAGGTCAGGGGCGCTCCTATAATTCACCCCTCCACTTT. This gives the protein CASSQGQGRSYNSPLHF. This rearrangement joins TRBV7-2 to TRBJ1-6; tentative D call: TRBD1 (6 bases). CDR3 size: 17 residues. CDR1 and CDR2 (germline): SGHTA, FQGNSA. V was clipped by 5 bases and J by 0 bases, with 14 bases between them.

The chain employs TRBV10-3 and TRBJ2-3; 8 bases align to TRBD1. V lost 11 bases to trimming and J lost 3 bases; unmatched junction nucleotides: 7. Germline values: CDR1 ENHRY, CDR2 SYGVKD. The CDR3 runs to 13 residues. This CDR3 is CAGRTGITDTQYF. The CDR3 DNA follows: TGTGCCGGCCGGACAGGGATTACAGATACGCAGTATTTT.

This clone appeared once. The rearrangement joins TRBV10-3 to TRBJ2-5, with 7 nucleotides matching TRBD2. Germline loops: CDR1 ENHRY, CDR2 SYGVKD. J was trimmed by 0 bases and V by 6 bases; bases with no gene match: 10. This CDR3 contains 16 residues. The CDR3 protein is CAISAGGTNNQETQYF. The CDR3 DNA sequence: TGTGCCATCAGCGCCGGGGGGACCAACAACCAAGAGACCCAGTACTTC.

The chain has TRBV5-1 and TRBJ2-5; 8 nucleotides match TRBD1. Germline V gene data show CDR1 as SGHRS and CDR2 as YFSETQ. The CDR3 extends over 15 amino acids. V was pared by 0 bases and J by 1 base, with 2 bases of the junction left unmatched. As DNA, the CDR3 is TGCGCCAGCAGCTTGGGGACAGGGCCCCAAGAGACCCAGTACTTC. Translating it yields CASSLGTGPQETQYF.

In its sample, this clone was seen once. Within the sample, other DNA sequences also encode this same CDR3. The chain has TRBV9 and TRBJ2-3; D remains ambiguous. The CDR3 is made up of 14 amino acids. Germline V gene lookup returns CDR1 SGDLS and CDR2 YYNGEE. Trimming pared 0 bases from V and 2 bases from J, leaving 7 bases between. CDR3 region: CASSVGGSTDTQYF. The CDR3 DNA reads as TGTGCCAGCAGCGTAGGAGGATCCACAGATACGCAGTATTTT.

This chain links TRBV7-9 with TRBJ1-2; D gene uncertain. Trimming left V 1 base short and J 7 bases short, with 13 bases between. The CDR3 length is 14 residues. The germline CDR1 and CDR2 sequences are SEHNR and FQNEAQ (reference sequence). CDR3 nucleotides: TGTGCCAGCAGCTTAGATTCTTCGGTACCTGGCTACACCTTC. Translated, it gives CASSLDSSVPGYTF.

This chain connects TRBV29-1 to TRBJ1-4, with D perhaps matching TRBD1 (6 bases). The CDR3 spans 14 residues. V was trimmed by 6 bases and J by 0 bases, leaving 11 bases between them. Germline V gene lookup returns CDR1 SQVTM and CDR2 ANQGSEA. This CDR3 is CSVAAGATNEKLFF. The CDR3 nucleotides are TGCAGCGTAGCTGCAGGGGCAACTAATGAAAAACTGTTTTTT. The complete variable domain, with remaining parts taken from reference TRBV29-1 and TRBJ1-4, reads SAVISQKPSRDICQRGTSLTIQCQVDSQVTMMFWYRQQPGQSLTLIATANQGSEATYESGFVIDKFPISRPNLTFSTLTVSNMSPEDSSIYLCSVAAGATNEKLFFGSGTQLSVL.

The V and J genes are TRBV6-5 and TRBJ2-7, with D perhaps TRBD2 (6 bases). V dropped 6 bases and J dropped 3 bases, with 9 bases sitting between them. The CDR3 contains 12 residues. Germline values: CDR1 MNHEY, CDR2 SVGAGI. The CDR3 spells CASRHGSYEQYF. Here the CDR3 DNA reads TGTGCCAGCAGGCACGGGAGCTACGAGCAGTACTTC.

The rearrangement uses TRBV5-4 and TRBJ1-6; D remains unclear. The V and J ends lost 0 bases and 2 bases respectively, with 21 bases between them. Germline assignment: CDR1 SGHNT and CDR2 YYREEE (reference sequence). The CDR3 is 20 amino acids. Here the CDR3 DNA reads TGTGCCAGCAGCTTGGGAGTGGGCAGCATCGACCACCCCTATAATTCACCCCTCCACTTT. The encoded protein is CASSLGVGSIDHPYNSPLHF.

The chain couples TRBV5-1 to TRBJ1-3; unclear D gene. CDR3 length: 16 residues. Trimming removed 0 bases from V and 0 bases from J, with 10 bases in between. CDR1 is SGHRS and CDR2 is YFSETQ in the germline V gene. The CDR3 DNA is TGCGCCAGCAGCTTGGTGGACTCTGCCTCTGGAAACACCATATATTTT. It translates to CASSLVDSASGNTIYF.

CDR3: CASSRDRGINQPQHF. The CDR3 DNA reads TGTGCCAGCAGCCGGGACAGGGGAATTAACCAGCCCCAGCATTTT. This sequence joins TRBV9 and TRBJ1-5; 10 bases agree with TRBD1. The CDR3 spans 15 residues. The V and J ends lost 4 bases and 7 bases, in that order; junction bases with no gene match: 8. Germline V gene sequence: CDR1 SGDLS, CDR2 YYNGEE. Looking up the rest from reference TRBV9 and TRBJ1-5 gives the full variable domain: DSGVTQTPKHLITATGQRVTLRCSPRSGDLSVYWYQQSLDQGLQFLIQYYNGEERAKGNILERFSAQQFPDLHSELNLSSLELGDSALYFCASSRDRGINQPQHFGDGTRLSIL.

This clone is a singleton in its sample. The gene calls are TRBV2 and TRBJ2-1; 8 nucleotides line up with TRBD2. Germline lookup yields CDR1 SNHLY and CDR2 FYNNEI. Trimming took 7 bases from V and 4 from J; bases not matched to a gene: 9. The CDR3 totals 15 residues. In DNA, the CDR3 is TGTGCCAGCAATATCGGGGGGGACCCTTACAATGAGCAGTTCTTC. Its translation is CASNIGGDPYNEQFF.

CDR3 sequence (DNA): TGTGCCAGCCGGGTGATGTCTGAGGGGGTGCTCAATGGCTACACCTTC. Amino acid sequence: CASRVMSEGVLNGYTF. The chain recombines TRBV2 with TRBJ1-2, with D possibly TRBD1 on 6 matching bases. The V gene's germline CDR1 is SNHLY and CDR2 FYNNEI. CDR3 length: 16 amino acids. V was cut by 8 bases and J by 6 bases, with 25 bases left in between.

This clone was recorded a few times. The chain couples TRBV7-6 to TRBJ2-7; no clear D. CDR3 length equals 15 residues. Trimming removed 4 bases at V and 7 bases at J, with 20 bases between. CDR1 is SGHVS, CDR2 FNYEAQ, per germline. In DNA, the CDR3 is TGTGCCAGCAGCTACTCCTCCGGCCAGACGGGTGAGCAGTACTTC. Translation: CASSYSSGQTGEQYF. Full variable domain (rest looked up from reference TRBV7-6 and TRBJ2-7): GAGVSQSPRYKVTKRGQDVALRCDPISGHVSLYWYRQALGQGPEFLTYFNYEAQQDKSGLPNDRFSAERPEGSISTLTIQRTEQRDSAMYRCASSYSSGQTGEQYFGPGTRLTVT.

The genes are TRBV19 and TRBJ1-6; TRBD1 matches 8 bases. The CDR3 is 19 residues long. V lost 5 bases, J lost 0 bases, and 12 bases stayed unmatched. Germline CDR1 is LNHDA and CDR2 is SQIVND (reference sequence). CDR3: CASSDTGQGRSSYNSPLHF. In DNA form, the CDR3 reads TGTGCCAGTAGTGACACTGGACAGGGCCGGAGCTCCTATAATTCACCCCTCCACTTT. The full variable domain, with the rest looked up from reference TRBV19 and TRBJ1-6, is DGGITQSPKYLFRKEGQNVTLSCEQNLNHDAMYWYRQDPGQGLRLIYYSQIVNDFQKGDIAEGYSVSREKKESFPLTVTSAQKNPTAFYLCASSDTGQGRSSYNSPLHFGNGTRLTVT.

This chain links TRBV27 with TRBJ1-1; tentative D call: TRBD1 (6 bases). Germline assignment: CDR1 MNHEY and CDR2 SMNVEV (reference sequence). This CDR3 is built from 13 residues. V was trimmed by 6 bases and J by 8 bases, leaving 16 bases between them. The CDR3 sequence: CASSEDSRGEAFF. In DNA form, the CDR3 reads TGTGCCAGCAGCGAGGACAGCAGAGGAGAAGCTTTCTTT.

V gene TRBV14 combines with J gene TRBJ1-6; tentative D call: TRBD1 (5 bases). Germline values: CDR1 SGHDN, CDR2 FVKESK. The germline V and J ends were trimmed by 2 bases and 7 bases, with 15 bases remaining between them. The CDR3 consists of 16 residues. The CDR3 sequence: CASSQRAGLGNSPLHF. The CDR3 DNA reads TGTGCCAGCAGCCAACGAGCAGGGTTAGGGAATTCACCCCTCCACTTT.

In DNA form, the CDR3 reads TGCGCCAGCAGTGAGTTGGCTAGCGGGGGCTACGAGCAGTACTTC. Its protein product is CASSELASGGYEQYF. This chain links TRBV10-2 with TRBJ2-5; TRBD2 agrees at 10 bases. The J call may be incorrect, as the DNA end agrees better with TRBJ2-7. Germline V CDR1 and CDR2: WSHSY, SAAADI. CDR3 size: 15 residues.